This TCR beta chain was sequenced in a study of blood T cell repertoires in COVID-19. Overall study context: Sample material is recorded as cDNA or gDNA derived from T cells, B-cell-depleted T cells, or PBMCs.

The data were produced by immunoSEQ multiplex PCR, yet TCRdb's version contains in-frame clones alone and is incomplete. The sample has 200,000 to 250,000 clones; approximately 75% are singletons. Participant-reported clinical history was the basis for cohort assignment. CDR3 length: 15 amino acids. The V end lost 5 bases, the J end lost 0 bases, and 11 bases lay between the germline ends. Germline V lookup: CDR1 LNHDA, CDR2 SQIVND (reference sequence). This TCR was sampled from a middle-aged man who had recovered from COVID-19. The sequenced sample consisted of PBMCs or T cells enriched from blood (not recorded which). The chain combines TRBV19 with TRBJ1-5; no definite D call. CDR3 amino acids: CASSARENSNQPQHF. The DNA of the CDR3 is TGTGCCAGTAGTGCACGGGAAAATAGCAATCAGCCCCAGCATTTT.